The T cell receptor beta chain under discussion was sequenced for a study of CD8+ T cells in alopecia areata. On the study more broadly: Patients remained on tofacitinib for 6 to 18 months and then went 6 months without it.

Study-level results: Alopecia totalis/universalis scalp especially showed more expanded CD8+ clones than normal scalp. Amid tofacitinib therapy, many expanded lesional clones stayed present in scalp and blood. Expanded CD8+ clones among the top 100, and scalp clonality, were significantly decreased by tofacitinib.

Of note for this clone: The antigen is undetermined.

Treatment in this sample: oral pan-JAK inhibitor, 5-10 mg twice daily. The CDR3 sequence is 14 residues long. The V segment lost 2 bases and the J segment 5 bases; nucleotides outside the gene matches: 3. From germline, CDR1 is SGHNT and CDR2 YYREEE (reference sequence). Investigators isolated RNA and reverse transcribed it into cDNA to act as the sequencing template. Produced via immunoSEQ multiplex PCR; TCRdb's table is partial and in-frame only. Here the sample spans around 120,000 clones, roughly 57% being singletons. This sequence joins TRBV5-4 and TRBJ2-2, with 7 positions matching TRBD2. The TCR comes from a human donor with alopecia areata. The specimen comprised CD4+ T cells sorted from blood, sampled at week 4, from a patient treated with tofacitinib. CDR3 coding DNA: TGTGCCAGCAGCTTCCCGGGGGGAACCGGGGAGCTGTTTTTT. It encodes CASSFPGGTGELFF.